The sequence of this T cell receptor beta chain was determined in a study of sequential checkpoint blockade in melanoma. Overall study context: Randomization was 1:1 between first-line nivolumab→ipilimumab and ipilimumab→nivolumab.

Germline loops: CDR1 SGHVS, CDR2 FNYEAQ. Trimming pared 2 bases from V and 1 base from J, leaving 9 bases between. The CDR3 sequence is 15 residues long. Libraries were prepared by immunoSEQ multiplex PCR; TCRdb keeps only in-frame clonotypes and omits some of them. Seen here are 7,000 or so clones, 20% to 25% observed once, and the top ten hold less than 15%. Described treatment: randomized to nivolumab then ipilimumab (arm A) or the reverse (arm B). Sequenced material: tumor tissue (inferred from file names), taken from a patient given nivolumab and ipilimumab in sequence. The receptor was derived from a human donor with melanoma. This chain uses TRBV7-6 with TRBJ1-3; D call uncertain. The chain's CDR3 is CASSLSYGSGNTIYF. The CDR3 DNA follows: TGTGCCAGCAGCTTATCCTACGGTTCTGGAAACACCATATATTTT.